Listed below are T cell receptor beta chains from one sample, sequenced in a study of blood T cells in healthy people across ages. TCRdb redid the calling of the 5' RACE reads with MiXCR, one entry per CDR3 protein. Of roughly 700,000 distinct CDR3 sequences listed, roughly 32% are singletons. Sequencing used blood. All receptors come from a woman over 75 in good health. CDR3s include the opening cysteine and the closing phenylalanine or tryptophan. D genes are given only for firm matches. A clone size is listed for some rows: how often the clone was seen (once, few, many), or a class if it is expanded.

D gene | J gene | clone size | V gene | CDR3 DNA | CDR3 protein
. | TRBJ1-2 | . | TRBV7-6 | TGTGCCGGCAGCCTCGAGGAAGGCGGGGCTTCCTATGGCTACACCTTC | CAGSLEEGGASYGYTF
. | TRBJ2-1 | many | TRBV4-3 | TGCGCCAGCAGCCAAGAAATGACCGCTTACAATGAGCAGTTCTTC | CASSQEMTAYNEQFF
TRBD1 | TRBJ2-7 | . | TRBV10-3 | TGTGCCATCAGTGAGTACATAACAGGGGTCGCCTACGAGCAGTACTTC | CAISEYITGVAYEQYF
. | TRBJ1-1 | few | TRBV5-6 | TGTGCCAGCAGCTTGGCCCAGGGGCCCCTCACTGAAGCTTTCTTT | CASSLAQGPLTEAFF
. | TRBJ1-6 | few | TRBV20-1 | TGCAGTGCTAGAGGGGGTTGGGGGTCACCCCTCCACTTT | CSARGGWGSPLHF
TRBD1 | TRBJ2-7 | many | TRBV4-3 | TGCGCCAGCAGCCAAGATGGGGGACAGGGGGGCGAGCAGTACTTC | CASSQDGGQGGEQYF
. | TRBJ1-2 | . | TRBV11-2 | TGTGCCAGCAGCTTAGAGGTTTTTGCAGGGGACGGCTACACCTTC | CASSLEVFAGDGYTF
TRBD2 | TRBJ2-4 | many | TRBV20-1 | TGCAGTGCTAGAGATCCTAGCGGGGGGGCATTGAACATTCAGTACTTC | CSARDPSGGALNIQYF
TRBD2 | TRBJ2-7 | . | TRBV12-3/TRBV12-4 | TGTGCCAGCAGCCTAGCGGGAGCCCACTACGAGCAGTACTTC | CASSLAGAHYEQYF
TRBD1 | TRBJ2-3 | many | TRBV20-1 | TGCAGTGCCCCTACAGGGGCAAACACGCAGTATTTT | CSAPTGANTQYF
TRBD2 | TRBJ2-7 | . | TRBV7-2 | TGTGCCAGCAGCTTAGATAGTAGCGGGAGGGCCGAGCAGTACTTC | CASSLDSSGRAEQYF
TRBD1 | TRBJ2-1 | many | TRBV6-6 | TGTGCCAGCAGGGGCGCGGGACAGGGGTACAATGAGCAGTTCTTC | CASRGAGQGYNEQFF
. | TRBJ2-7 | many | TRBV15 | TGTGCCACCAGCAGAGATAAGTCCTACGAGCAGTACTTC | CATSRDKSYEQYF